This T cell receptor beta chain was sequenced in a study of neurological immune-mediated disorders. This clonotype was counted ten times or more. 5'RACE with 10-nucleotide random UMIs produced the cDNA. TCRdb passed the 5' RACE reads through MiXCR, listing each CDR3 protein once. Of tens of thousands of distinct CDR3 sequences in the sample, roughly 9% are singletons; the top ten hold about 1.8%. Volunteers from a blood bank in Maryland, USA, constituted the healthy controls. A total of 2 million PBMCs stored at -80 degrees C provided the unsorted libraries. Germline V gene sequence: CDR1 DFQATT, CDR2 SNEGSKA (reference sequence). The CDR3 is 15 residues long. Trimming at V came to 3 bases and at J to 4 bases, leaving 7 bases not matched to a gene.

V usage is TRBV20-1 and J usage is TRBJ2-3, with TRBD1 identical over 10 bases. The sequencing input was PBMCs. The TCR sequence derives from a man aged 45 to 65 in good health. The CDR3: CSARSWDRGADTQYF. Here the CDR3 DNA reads TGCAGTGCTAGGAGCTGGGACAGGGGCGCAGATACGCAGTATTTT.